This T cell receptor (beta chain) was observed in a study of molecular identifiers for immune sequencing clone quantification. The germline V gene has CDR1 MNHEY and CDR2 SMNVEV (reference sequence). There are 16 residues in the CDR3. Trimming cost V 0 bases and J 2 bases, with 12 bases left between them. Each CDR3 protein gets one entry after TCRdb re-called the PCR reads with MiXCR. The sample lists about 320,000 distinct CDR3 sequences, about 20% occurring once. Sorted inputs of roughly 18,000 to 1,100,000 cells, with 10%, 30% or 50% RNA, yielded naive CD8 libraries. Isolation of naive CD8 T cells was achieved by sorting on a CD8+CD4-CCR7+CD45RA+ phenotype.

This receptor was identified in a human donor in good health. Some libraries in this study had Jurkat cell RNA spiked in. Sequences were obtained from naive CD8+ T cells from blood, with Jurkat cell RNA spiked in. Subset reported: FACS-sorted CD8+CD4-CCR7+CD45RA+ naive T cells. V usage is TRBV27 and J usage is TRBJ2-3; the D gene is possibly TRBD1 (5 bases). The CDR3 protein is CASSLSRQPYTDTQYF. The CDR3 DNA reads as TGTGCCAGCAGTTTATCACGACAGCCCTACACAGATACGCAGTATTTT.